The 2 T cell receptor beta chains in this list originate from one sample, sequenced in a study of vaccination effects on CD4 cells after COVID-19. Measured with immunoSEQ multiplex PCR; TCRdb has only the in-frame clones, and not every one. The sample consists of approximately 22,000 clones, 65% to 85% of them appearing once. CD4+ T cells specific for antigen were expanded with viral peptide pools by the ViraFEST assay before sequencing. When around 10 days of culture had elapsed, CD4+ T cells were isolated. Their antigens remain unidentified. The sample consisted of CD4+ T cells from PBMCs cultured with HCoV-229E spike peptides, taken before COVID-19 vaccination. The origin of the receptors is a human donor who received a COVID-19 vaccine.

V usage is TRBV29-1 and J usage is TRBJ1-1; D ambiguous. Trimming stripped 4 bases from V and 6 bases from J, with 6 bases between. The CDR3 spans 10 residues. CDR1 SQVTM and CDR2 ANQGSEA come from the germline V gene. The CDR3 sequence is CSVVGAEAFF. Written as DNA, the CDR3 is TGCAGCGTTGTGGGCGCTGAAGCTTTCTTT.

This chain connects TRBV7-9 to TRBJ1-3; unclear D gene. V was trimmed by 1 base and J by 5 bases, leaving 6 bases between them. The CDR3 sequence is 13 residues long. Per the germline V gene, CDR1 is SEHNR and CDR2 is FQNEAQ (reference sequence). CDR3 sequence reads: CASSLDVRNTIYF. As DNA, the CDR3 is TGTGCCAGCAGCTTAGATGTCAGAAACACCATATATTTT.